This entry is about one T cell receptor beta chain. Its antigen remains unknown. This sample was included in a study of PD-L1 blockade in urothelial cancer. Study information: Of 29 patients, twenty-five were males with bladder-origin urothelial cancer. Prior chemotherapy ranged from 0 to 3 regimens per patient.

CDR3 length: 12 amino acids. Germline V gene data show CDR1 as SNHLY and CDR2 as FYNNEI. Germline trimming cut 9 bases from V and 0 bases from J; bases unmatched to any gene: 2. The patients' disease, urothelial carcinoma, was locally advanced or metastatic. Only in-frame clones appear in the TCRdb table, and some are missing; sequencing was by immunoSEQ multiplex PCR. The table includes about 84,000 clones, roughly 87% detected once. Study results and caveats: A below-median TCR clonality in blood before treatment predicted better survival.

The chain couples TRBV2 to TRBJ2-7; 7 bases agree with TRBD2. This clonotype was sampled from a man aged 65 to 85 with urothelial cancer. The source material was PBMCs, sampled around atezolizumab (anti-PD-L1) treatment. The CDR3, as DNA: TGTGCCAGTAAGCGGGGCTCCTACGAGCAGTACTTC. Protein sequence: CASKRGSYEQYF.